This paragraph reports one T cell receptor (beta chain). Its target is unknown. The sample originates from a study of cytomegalovirus exposure and HLA in healthy donors. Study in general: The study's early data release held 75 million to 95 million unique TCRs from HLA-typed donors.

Study-wide results and caveats: Sequencing likely produced, as an artifact, a cluster of highly shared sequence variants. According to a later analysis, donors in an Asian-associated ancestry cluster reportedly had fewer N-insertions than the 666-donor mean.

PCR involved 60 Vbeta and 13 Jbeta primers. Sequenced by immunoSEQ multiplex PCR; TCRdb stores in-frame clones only, minus some. Seen here are roughly 160,000 clones, around four fifths observed once, and the top ten hold 1.3%. With 1 base clipped from V and 6 bases from J, the junction kept 7 bases outside the gene matches. Germline values: CDR1 LGHNA, CDR2 YSLEER. The CDR3 has 16 residues. This TCR was sampled from a woman between 45 and 65 years old in good health and CMV-seronegative. The V and J genes are TRBV4-3 and TRBJ2-2, with 8 bases lining up with TRBD2. Sequencing used PBMCs. Written as DNA, the CDR3 is TGCGCCAGCAGCCAAGGACCGGGGGGGCCAGCCGGGGAGCTGTTTTTT. Protein product: CASSQGPGGPAGELFF.